These 26 T cell receptor beta chains came from one sample sequenced in a study of blood T cells in healthy people across ages (dated by TCRdb to the mid-2010s). Library preparation was by 5' RACE. Instrument used: Illumina HiSeq 2500. A second PCR of about 7 to 12 cycles was performed with a sample-barcoded 5' primer and a J-beta primer mix. TCRdb reprocessed the public reads (quality trimming at Q25 with fastp, clone calling with MiXCR) and kept in-frame beta chains. Every distinct CDR3 protein forms one entry, paired with its most common genes and DNA. This sample lists approximately 820,000 distinct CDR3 sequences; around 45% were detected once. The ten largest clones capture about 21% of the sample. Sequencing was performed on blood. These receptors were obtained from a man in his sixties in good health.

This clonotype was seen many times. This chain uses TRBV29-1 with TRBJ1-1, with D tentatively TRBD1 (5 bases). Trimming stripped 4 bases from V and 2 bases from J, with 11 bases between. This CDR3 is 13 amino acids long. CDR1 is SQVTM, CDR2 ANQGSEA, per germline. CDR3 sequence reads: CSVVSRVNTEAFF. In DNA, the CDR3 is TGCAGCGTTGTGAGCAGGGTCAACACTGAAGCTTTCTTT.

The gene calls are TRBV20-1 and TRBJ2-6; 7 nucleotides line up with TRBD1. There are 19 residues in the CDR3. The germline gives CDR1 DFQATT, CDR2 SNEGSKA (reference sequence). The ends lost 0 bases at V and 0 bases at J; junction bases unmatched: 11. For the CDR3, the DNA is TGCAGTGCTAGAGATAGTACGAGGGGGCGCCTCTCTGGGGCCAACGTCCTGACTTTC. Its protein is CSARDSTRGRLSGANVLTF.

As concerns this clonotype: A read error may produce the germline difference seen at one junction end. The CDR3 bases are TGTACCAGCATTTTAACTCGGGAGCAAGGCACTGAAGCTTTCTTT. It is translated as CTSILTREQGTEAFF. This sequence joins TRBV27 and TRBJ1-1; D gene unclear. The CDR3 is 15 residues long. Germline V lookup: CDR1 MNHEY, CDR2 SMNVEV (reference sequence).

This clonotype was picked up a small number of times. This chain links TRBV18 with TRBJ2-7, with D hard to call. This CDR3 has 12 residues. Trimming pared 5 bases from V and 4 bases from J, leaving 9 bases between. Germline-derived CDR1 and CDR2 are KGHSH and LQKENI. The CDR3 here is CASSSLNYEQYF. In DNA form, the CDR3 reads TGTGCCAGCTCATCCCTAAATTACGAGCAGTACTTC.

J is TRBJ2-1 and V is TRBV11-3; D remains unclear. V was clipped by 6 bases and J by 5 bases, with 14 bases between them. The length of the CDR3 is 14 residues. Germline V gives CDR1 SGHNT, CDR2 YENEEA. The CDR3 DNA reads TGTGCCAGCAGGCTGGCCGGATCCCACAATGAGCAGTTCTTC. Its translation: CASRLAGSHNEQFF.

This chain uses TRBV6-1 with TRBJ2-5, with 8 nucleotides matching TRBD1. Germline V gene data show CDR1 as MNHNS and CDR2 as SASEGT. Trimming at V came to 4 bases and at J to 3 bases, leaving 10 bases not matched to a gene. The CDR3 is 16 residues long. The CDR3 nucleotides are TGTGCCAGCAGTGGAGCAGGACAGGGATTTGAAGAGACCCAGTACTTC. Amino acid sequence: CASSGAGQGFEETQYF.

This clonotype was counted only a few times. The V call is TRBV5-1, the J call TRBJ2-5, with D possibly being TRBD1 or TRBD2 (5 bases each). Germline values: CDR1 SGHRS, CDR2 YFSETQ. The CDR3 totals 14 residues. The V end lost 3 bases, the J end lost 5 bases, and 14 bases lay between the germline ends. DNA of the CDR3: TGCGCCAGCAGCTCGACCGAGGGGCGGGAGACCCAGTACTTC. Its protein product is CASSSTEGRETQYF.

The chain couples TRBV5-1 to TRBJ1-1, with 7 bases matching TRBD1. The CDR3 spans 17 residues. CDR1 is SGHRS, CDR2 YFSETQ, per germline. Trimming at V came to 3 bases and at J to 0 bases, leaving 11 bases not matched to a gene. Written as DNA, the CDR3 is TGCGCCAGCAGCTGGAAGAGGACGGGACAGCTGAACACTGAAGCTTTCTTT. Amino acids: CASSWKRTGQLNTEAFF.

A few counts support this clonotype. The CDR3 region is CSVTWGGSTDTQYF. The CDR3 nucleotides are TGCAGCGTTACGTGGGGGGGGAGCACAGATACGCAGTATTTT. The rearrangement uses TRBV29-1 and TRBJ2-3, with 7 bases aligning to TRBD2. The CDR3 covers 14 residues. Germline V gene sequence: CDR1 SQVTM, CDR2 ANQGSEA. Germline trimming cut 5 bases from V and 0 bases from J; bases unmatched to any gene: 5.

This clonotype appeared a few times. The chain recombines TRBV7-2 with TRBJ2-2, with D possibly TRBD1 on 5 matching bases. CDR1 SGHTA and CDR2 FQGNSA come from the germline V gene. The CDR3 has 16 amino acids. V lost 5 bases and J 4 bases, leaving 17 bases between the germline ends. The CDR3 bases are TGTGCCAGCAGCCGGACACCGTCGTTAACCACCGGGGAGCTGTTTTTT. Amino acid sequence: CASSRTPSLTTGELFF.

This rearrangement joins TRBV28 to TRBJ2-3; D unresolved. The V and J ends lost 2 bases and 1 base respectively, with 10 bases between them. The germline V gene has CDR1 MDHEN and CDR2 SYDVKM. The CDR3 contains 15 residues. CDR3 region: CASSLGYPRTDTQYF. CDR3 sequence (DNA): TGTGCCAGCAGTTTAGGCTACCCTCGCACAGATACGCAGTATTTT.

This clonotype was recorded a few times. The chain has TRBV20-1 and TRBJ2-3; TRBD2 agrees at 11 bases. The CDR3 consists of 14 residues. V was clipped by 3 bases and J by 3 bases; unmatched bases: 2. Germline V gene sequence: CDR1 DFQATT, CDR2 SNEGSKA (reference sequence). For the CDR3, the DNA is TGCAGTGCTAGGGTAGCGGGGGGGACAGATACGCAGTATTTT. It encodes CSARVAGGTDTQYF.

There are a few counts of this clonotype. The CDR3 is CASSHRGLQPGANVLTF. The CDR3 coding sequence is TGTGCCAGCAGCCATAGAGGCCTCCAACCTGGGGCCAACGTCCTGACTTTC. The chain couples TRBV3-1 to TRBJ2-6, with D unclear. V gave up 3 bases and J gave up 2 bases, with 14 bases separating them. The germline gives CDR1 LGHDT, CDR2 YNNKEL (reference sequence). The CDR3 totals 17 residues.

Regarding this clonotype: The junction departs from germline at one end; a sequencing error may be responsible. The chain couples TRBV7-6 to TRBJ2-7; TRBD2 aligns across 8 bases. The J call may be incorrect, as the DNA end agrees better with TRBJ2-5. This CDR3 comprises 14 residues. From germline, CDR1 is SGHVS and CDR2 FNYEAQ. CDR3 in amino acids: CTSSLSGVKETQYF. In nucleotides, the CDR3 is TGTACCAGCAGCCTTAGCGGGGTAAAAGAGACCCAGTACTTC.

This clonotype was detected only a few times. V and J are TRBV7-8 and TRBJ2-7; TRBD2 matches 8 bases. V shed 3 bases and J 2 bases; nucleotides not matched to a gene: 9. CDR1 and CDR2 (germline): SGHVS, FQNEAQ. This CDR3 has 16 residues. CDR3 DNA: TGTGCCAGCAGCTTGGACGTAGCGGGGATCCCCTACGAGCAGTACTTC. Its translation: CASSLDVAGIPYEQYF. The variable domain in full, completed from reference TRBV7-8 and TRBJ2-7, reads GAGVSQSPRYKVAKRGQDVALRCDPISGHVSLFWYQQALGQGPEFLTYFQNEAQLDKSGLPSDRFFAERPEGSVSTLKIQRTQQEDSAVYLCASSLDVAGIPYEQYFGPGTRLTVT.

The rearrangement uses TRBV3-1 and TRBJ2-3, with TRBD2 matching 7 bases. V was clipped by 6 bases and J by 8 bases; unmatched bases: 14. CDR1 is LGHDT, CDR2 YNNKEL, per germline (reference sequence). The CDR3 runs 15 residues. As DNA, the CDR3 is TGTGCCAGCAGTCCCCTCGCTAGCGGAACTGGTACGCAGTATTTT. Its protein product is CASSPLASGTGTQYF.

The chain employs TRBV10-3 and TRBJ1-1, with no clear D. V was clipped by 0 bases and J by 4 bases, with 3 bases between them. This CDR3 comprises 12 residues. The V gene's germline CDR1 is ENHRY and CDR2 SYGVKD. The CDR3: CAISESGTEAFF. CDR3 coding DNA: TGTGCCATCAGTGAGTCCGGCACTGAAGCTTTCTTT.

This rearrangement joins TRBV5-6 to TRBJ1-6; D not resolved. Between the trimmed V and J ends, which lost 7 bases and 11 bases, there was a span of 19 bases. This CDR3 region has 14 residues. CDR1 and CDR2 from the germline V gene are SGHDT and YYEEEE. CDR3 bases: TGTGCCAGCGGTAGGACCCTGGCAACTACACCCCTCCACTTT. It encodes CASGRTLATTPLHF.

In this sample, this clonotype turned up a few times. The chain combines TRBV15 with TRBJ1-4, with TRBD1 identical over 8 bases. V dropped 0 bases and J dropped 7; count of bases not matched to a gene: 1. CDR1 is LNHNV and CDR2 is YYDKDF in the germline V gene (reference sequence). The CDR3 extends over 14 amino acids. CDR3 region: CATSRDQGAEKLFF. As DNA, the CDR3 is TGTGCCACCAGCAGAGATCAGGGGGCTGAAAAACTGTTTTTT.

This clonotype occurred many times. V usage is TRBV28 and J usage is TRBJ1-2, with 7 bases aligning to TRBD1. Trimming removed 5 bases from V and 1 base from J; junction bases left unmatched: 16. CDR1 and CDR2 from the germline V gene are MDHEN and SYDVKM. The CDR3 consists of 18 residues. The DNA of the CDR3 is TGTGCCAGCAGTCTCATTCCGGTAACAGGGGATTTTAACTATGGCTACACCTTC. Residues: CASSLIPVTGDFNYGYTF.

The V and J genes are TRBV11-3 and TRBJ1-1, with no clear D. V was pared by 5 bases and J by 6 bases, with 10 bases between. Germline lookup yields CDR1 SGHNT and CDR2 YENEEA. The CDR3 spans 12 residues. This chain's CDR3 is CASSETVSEAFF. In nucleotides, the CDR3 is TGTGCCAGCAGCGAGACCGTATCTGAAGCTTTCTTT. Full variable domain (outside the CDR3, taken from reference TRBV11-3 and TRBJ1-1): EAGVVQSPRYKIIEKKQPVAFWCNPISGHNTLYWYLQNLGQGPELLIRYENEEAVDDSQLPKDRFSAERLKGVDSTLKIQPAELGDSAVYLCASSETVSEAFFGQGTRLTVV.

Concerning this clonotype: This may stem from a read error, because a much larger clone lies one nucleotide away. The chain is built from TRBV2 and TRBJ2-5; D perhaps matches TRBD2 (6 bases). Trimming pared 7 bases from V and 0 bases from J, leaving 24 bases between. This CDR3 is built from 18 residues. The germline V gene encodes CDR1 SNHLY and CDR2 FYNNEI. CDR3 in amino acids: CASMRGVRAGTYQETQYF. Here the CDR3 DNA reads TGTGCCAGCATGAGGGGTGTGAGGGCCGGGACTTACCAAGAGACCCAGTACTTC.

The table lists this clonotype with a few counts. One end of the junction is discordant with germline, which a read error may explain. The CDR3, as DNA: TGTGCTAGTGGTTTTGGCCTCTCCGACGAGCAGTACTTC. It yields the protein CASGFGLSDEQYF. The rearrangement links TRBV12-5 to TRBJ2-7; D remains ambiguous. The CDR3 sequence is 13 residues long. The germline CDR1 and CDR2 sequences are LGHNT and FRNRAP.

This clonotype was seen many times. The chain couples TRBV4-3 to TRBJ2-7; D is unresolved. Trimming removed 1 base at V and 3 bases at J, with 7 bases between. From germline, CDR1 is LGHNA and CDR2 YSLEER. This CDR3 comprises 13 residues. CDR3 nucleotides: TGCGCCAGCAGCCAAGGACAACACTACGAGCAGTACTTC. It encodes CASSQGQHYEQYF.

The chain employs TRBV7-2 and TRBJ2-4; D tentatively fits TRBD1 or TRBD2 (6 bases each). Trimming took 3 bases from V and 8 from J, leaving 8 bases between them. The CDR3 has 12 residues. CDR1 is SGHTA, CDR2 FQGNSA, per germline. Written as DNA, the CDR3 is TGTGCCAGCAGCTTCGGGGGCGACATTCAGTACTTC. This codes for CASSFGGDIQYF.

For this clonotype: Sequence at one end of the junction differs from germline and may be a read error. The rearrangement links TRBV5-1 to TRBJ2-6, with a tentative D call TRBD2 (5 bases). CDR3 length: 15 amino acids. Per germline, CDR1 SGHRS and CDR2 YFSETQ. The CDR3 region has the DNA TGCGCCAGCAGCTTTGAGGGCTCTGGGACCAACGTCCTGACTTTC. As protein: CASSFEGSGTNVLTF.